This TCR beta chain was documented in a study of T cell repertoires in cytomegalovirus infection. About the research overall: A matching HLA type, together with CMV infection, was signaled by public TCR beta signatures.

This clonotype was counted at least ten times. Its specificity is not known. The J segment lost 7 bases and the V segment lost 3 bases, leaving 13 bases of the junction unmatched. This CDR3 spans 16 amino acids. Each CDR3 protein is one row after TCRdb ran MiXCR on the reads. Among about 360,000 distinct CDR3 sequences, around 18% were seen once, and the ten largest hold 8.7%. Findings and caveats of the study: Cumulative frequency (of public TCR beta family members) identified carriers of CMV plus the relevant HLA. HLA-C-restricted TCR beta clonotypes specific for CMV led the ex vivo response.

The sequencing input was PBMCs. The receptor's source is a human donor in good health (CMV status not recorded). Some clones in this sample may be carry-over from other donors' samples. This chain connects TRBV12-3 or TRBV12-4 to TRBJ2-3; 7 nucleotides line up with TRBD2. The CDR3 DNA reads TGTGCCAGCAGTTTGATACTAGCGCAAGAGGCCCATACGCAGTATTTT. It yields the protein CASSLILAQEAHTQYF.